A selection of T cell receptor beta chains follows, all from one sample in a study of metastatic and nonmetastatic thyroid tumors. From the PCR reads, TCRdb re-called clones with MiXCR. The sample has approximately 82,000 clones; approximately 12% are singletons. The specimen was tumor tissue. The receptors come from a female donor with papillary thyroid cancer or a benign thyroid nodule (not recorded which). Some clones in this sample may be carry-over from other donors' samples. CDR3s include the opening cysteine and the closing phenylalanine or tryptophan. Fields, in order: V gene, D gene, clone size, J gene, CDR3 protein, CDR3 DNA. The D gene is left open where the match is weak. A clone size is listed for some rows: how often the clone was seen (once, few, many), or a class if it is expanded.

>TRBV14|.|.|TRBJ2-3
CASSQARGVGTDTQYF
TGTGCCAGCAGCCAAGCCAGGGGGGTTGGCACAGATACGCAGTATTTT
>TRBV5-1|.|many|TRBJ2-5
CASSLSPTETQYF
TGCGCCAGCAGCTTGTCACCTACAGAGACCCAGTACTTC
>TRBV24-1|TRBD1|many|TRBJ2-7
CATSVSDRGDEQYF
TGTGCCACCAGTGTCTCCGACAGGGGGGACGAGCAGTACTTC
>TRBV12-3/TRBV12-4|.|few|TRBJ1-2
CASSSEYCYTF
TGTGCCAGCAGTTCTGAGTATTGCTACACCTTC
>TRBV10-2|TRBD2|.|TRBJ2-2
CASSDLVGTSMDTGYLFF
TGCGCCAGCAGTGACTTAGTCGGGACTAGCATGGACACCGGGTATCTGTTTTTT
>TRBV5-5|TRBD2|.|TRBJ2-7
CASSTYRAGDVYEQYF
TGTGCCAGCAGCACCTACCGAGCGGGAGATGTCTACGAGCAGTACTTC
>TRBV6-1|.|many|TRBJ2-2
CASSEGVLDTGELFF
TGTGCCAGCAGTGAAGGAGTACTCGACACCGGGGAGCTGTTTTTT
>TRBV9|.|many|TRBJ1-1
CASSARVDTEAFF
TGTGCCAGCAGCGCAAGGGTGGACACTGAAGCTTTCTTT
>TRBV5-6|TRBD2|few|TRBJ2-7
CASSLRGRVVGEQYF
TGTGCCAGCAGCCTCCGCGGGAGGGTCGTTGGCGAGCAGTACTTC
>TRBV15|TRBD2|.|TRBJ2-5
CATSRDSGGPETQYF
TGTGCCACCAGCAGAGATTCGGGAGGGCCAGAGACCCAGTACTTC
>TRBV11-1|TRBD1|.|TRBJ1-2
CSSSLAGQVPANYGYTF
TGTTCCAGCAGCTTAGCAGGACAGGTGCCCGCTAACTATGGCTACACCTTC
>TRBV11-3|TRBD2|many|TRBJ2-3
CASSLESLAGDTQYF
TGTGCCAGCAGCTTAGAATCCCTAGCGGGAGATACGCAGTATTTT
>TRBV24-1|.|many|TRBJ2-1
CATSDPGGNEQFF
TGTGCCACCAGTGACCCGGGTGGGAATGAGCAGTTCTTC
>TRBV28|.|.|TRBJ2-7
CASNGLYEQYF
TGTGCCAGCAACGGGCTCTACGAGCAGTACTTC
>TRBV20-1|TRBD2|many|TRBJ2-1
CSASPLAGVGTFDNEQFF
TGCAGCGCTAGCCCACTAGCGGGAGTGGGAACCTTCGACAATGAGCAGTTCTTC
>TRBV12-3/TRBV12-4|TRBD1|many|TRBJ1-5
CASTKADRKPNQPQHF
TGTGCCAGCACCAAAGCGGACAGGAAGCCCAATCAGCCCCAGCATTTT
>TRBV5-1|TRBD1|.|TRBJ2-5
CATREGAEETQYF
TGCGCCACCCGAGAGGGGGCAGAAGAGACCCAGTACTTC
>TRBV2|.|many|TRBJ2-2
CASSMEGGELFF
TGTGCCAGTTCTATGGAGGGCGGGGAGCTGTTTTTT
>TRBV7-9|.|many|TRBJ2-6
CASSLASGANVLTF
TGTGCCAGCAGCTTAGCATCTGGGGCCAACGTCCTGACTTTC
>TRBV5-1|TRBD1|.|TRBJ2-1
CASSSRPGQVTSEQFF
TGCGCCAGCAGCTCAAGGCCGGGACAGGTAACAAGTGAGCAGTTCTTC
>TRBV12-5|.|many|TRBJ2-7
CASASDRVRTSYEQYF
TGTGCTAGTGCCTCGGACCGGGTCAGGACCTCCTACGAGCAGTACTTC
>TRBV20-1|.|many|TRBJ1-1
CSARKNTEAFF
TGCAGTGCGCGGAAGAACACTGAAGCTTTCTTT
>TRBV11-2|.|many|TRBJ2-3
CASSSLGGRTSDTQYF
TGTGCCAGCAGCTCCTTGGGGGGCCGGACGTCAGATACGCAGTATTTT
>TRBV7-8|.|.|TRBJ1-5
CASSPRIPNQPQHF
TGTGCCAGCAGCCCCAGAATCCCTAATCAGCCCCAGCATTTT
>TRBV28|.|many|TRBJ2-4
CASEAALAKNIQYF
TGTGCCAGCGAAGCGGCGCTAGCCAAAAACATTCAGTACTTC
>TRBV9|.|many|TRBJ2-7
CASNTGNSYEQYF
TGTGCCAGCAACACCGGGAACTCCTACGAGCAGTACTTC
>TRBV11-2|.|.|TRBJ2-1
CASSLVGQLSSYNEQFF
TGTGCCAGCAGCTTAGTTGGACAGCTCAGCTCCTACAATGAGCAGTTCTTC
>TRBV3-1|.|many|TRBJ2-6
CASSQGGANVLTF
TGTGCCAGCAGCCAAGGTGGGGCCAACGTCCTGACTTTC
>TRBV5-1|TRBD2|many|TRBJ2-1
CASSLIAGGSRHNEQFF
TGCGCCAGCAGCTTGATCGCCGGCGGGAGTAGACACAATGAGCAGTTCTTC
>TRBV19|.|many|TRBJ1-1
CASIQFGIAEAFF
TGTGCCAGTATCCAATTTGGGATCGCTGAAGCTTTCTTT
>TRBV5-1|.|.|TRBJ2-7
CASSLIGCVPAYEQYF
TGCGCCAGCAGCCTAATTGGGTGTGTTCCCGCCTACGAGCAGTACTTC
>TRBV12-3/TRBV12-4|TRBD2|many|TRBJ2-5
CASTESTSGQETQYF
TGTGCCAGCACTGAAAGTACTAGCGGACAAGAGACCCAGTACTTC
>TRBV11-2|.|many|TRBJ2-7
CASSLSGGLPYEQYF
TGTGCCAGCAGCTTATCAGGGGGGCTTCCCTACGAGCAGTACTTC
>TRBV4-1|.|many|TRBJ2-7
CASSHLDTTYEQYF
TGCGCCAGCAGCCATTTGGACACTACCTACGAGCAGTACTTC
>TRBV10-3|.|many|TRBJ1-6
CAISAGLYNSPLHF
TGTGCCATCTCCGCGGGACTTTATAATTCACCCCTCCACTTT
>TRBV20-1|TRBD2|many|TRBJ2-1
CSARGKGTSGLSRHNEQFF
TGCAGTGCTAGAGGCAAGGGGACTAGCGGGCTCAGTCGTCACAATGAGCAGTTCTTC
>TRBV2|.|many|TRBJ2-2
CASTGLGARTGELFF
TGTGCCAGCACCGGTCTGGGTGCTCGGACCGGGGAGCTGTTTTTT
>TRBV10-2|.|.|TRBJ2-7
CASMHSWQGPIEQYF
TGCGCCAGCATGCACTCATGGCAGGGTCCGATTGAGCAGTACTTC